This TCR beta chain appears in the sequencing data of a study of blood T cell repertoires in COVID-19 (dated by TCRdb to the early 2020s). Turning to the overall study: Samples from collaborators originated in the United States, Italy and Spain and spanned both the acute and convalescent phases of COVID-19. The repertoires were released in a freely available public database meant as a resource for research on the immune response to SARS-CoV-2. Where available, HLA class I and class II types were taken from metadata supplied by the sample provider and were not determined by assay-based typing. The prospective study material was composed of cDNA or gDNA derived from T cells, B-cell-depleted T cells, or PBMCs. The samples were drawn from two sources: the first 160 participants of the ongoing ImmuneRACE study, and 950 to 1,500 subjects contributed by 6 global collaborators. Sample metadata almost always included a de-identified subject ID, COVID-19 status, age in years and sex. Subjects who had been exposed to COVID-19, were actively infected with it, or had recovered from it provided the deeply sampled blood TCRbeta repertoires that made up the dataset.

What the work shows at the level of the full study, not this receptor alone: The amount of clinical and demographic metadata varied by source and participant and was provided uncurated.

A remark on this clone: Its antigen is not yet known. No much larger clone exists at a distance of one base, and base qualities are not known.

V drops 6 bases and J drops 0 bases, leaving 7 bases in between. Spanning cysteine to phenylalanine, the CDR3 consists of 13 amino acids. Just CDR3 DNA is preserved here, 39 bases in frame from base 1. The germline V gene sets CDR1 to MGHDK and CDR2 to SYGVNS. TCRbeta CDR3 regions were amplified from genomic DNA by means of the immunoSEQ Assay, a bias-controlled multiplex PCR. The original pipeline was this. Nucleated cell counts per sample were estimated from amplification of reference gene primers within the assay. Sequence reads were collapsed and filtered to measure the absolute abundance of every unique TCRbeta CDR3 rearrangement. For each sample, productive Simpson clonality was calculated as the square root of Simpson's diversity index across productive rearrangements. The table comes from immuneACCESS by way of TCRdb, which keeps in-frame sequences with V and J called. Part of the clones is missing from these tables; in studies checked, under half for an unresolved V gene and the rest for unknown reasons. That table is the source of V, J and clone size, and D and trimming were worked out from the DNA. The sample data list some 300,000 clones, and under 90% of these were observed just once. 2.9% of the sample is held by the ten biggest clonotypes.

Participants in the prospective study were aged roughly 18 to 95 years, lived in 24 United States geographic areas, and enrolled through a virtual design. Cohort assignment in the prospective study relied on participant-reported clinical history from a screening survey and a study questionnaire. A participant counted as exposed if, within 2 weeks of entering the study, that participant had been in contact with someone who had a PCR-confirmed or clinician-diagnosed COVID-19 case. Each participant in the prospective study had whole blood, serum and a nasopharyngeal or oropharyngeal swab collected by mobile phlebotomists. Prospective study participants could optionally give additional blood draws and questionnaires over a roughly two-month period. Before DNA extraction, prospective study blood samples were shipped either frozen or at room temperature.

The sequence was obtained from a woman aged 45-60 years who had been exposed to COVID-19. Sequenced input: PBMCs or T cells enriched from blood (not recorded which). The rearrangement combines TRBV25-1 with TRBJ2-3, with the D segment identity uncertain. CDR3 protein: CASSYSSTDTQYF. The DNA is TGTGCCAGCAGCTACTCTAGCACAGATACGCAGTATTTT.